The 31 T cell receptor beta chains below come from one sample, sequenced in a study of cytomegalovirus exposure and HLA in healthy donors. Vbeta (60) and Jbeta (13) primers were used in the PCR. Produced via immunoSEQ multiplex PCR; TCRdb's table is partial and in-frame only. Found here are over 150,000 clones, roughly four fifths of them singletons; the top ten hold over 5%. Sequenced sample: PBMCs. The receptors come from a woman aged 45 to 65 in good health and CMV-seropositive.

The gene calls are TRBV6-6 and TRBJ2-6; D unresolved. The V end was cut by 0 bases, the J end by 4 bases, with 7 bases between. Germline CDR1 MNHNY, CDR2 SVGAGI (reference sequence). CDR3 length equals 15 residues. CDR3 DNA: TGTGCCAGCAGTTACTCGATGGCCGGGGCCAACGTCCTGACTTTC. It is translated as CASSYSMAGANVLTF.

The chain recombines TRBV5-5 with TRBJ2-1; 8 nucleotides align to TRBD2. This CDR3 contains 15 residues. The junction had 7 bases not matched to a gene; V was cut back by 5 bases and J by 3 bases. Germline V gene data show CDR1 as SGHKS and CDR2 as YYEKEE (reference sequence). The CDR3 here is CASSSLAGIYNEQFF. In DNA form, the CDR3 reads TGTGCCAGCAGTAGTCTAGCGGGCATCTACAATGAGCAGTTCTTC.

This clone has only one observation. The V call is TRBV6-5, the J call TRBJ2-7; 9 bases map to TRBD1. The CDR3 totals 15 residues. Germline CDR1 reads MNHEY; CDR2 reads SVGAGI. With 6 bases clipped from V and 4 bases from J, the junction kept 10 bases outside the gene matches. The CDR3 DNA follows: TGTGCCAGCAGCCCCACCGGGACAGGGTTTTACGAGCAGTACTTC. Translated, it gives CASSPTGTGFYEQYF.

This clone was observed a single time. The rearrangement links TRBV9 to TRBJ1-4; 10 nucleotides align to TRBD1. The CDR3 covers 15 residues. With V trimmed by 4 bases and J by 7 bases, 7 bases remained unmatched. CDR1 is SGDLS and CDR2 is YYNGEE in the germline V gene. The CDR3 sequence: CASSLRTGGAEKLFF. The CDR3 DNA reads as TGTGCCAGCAGCCTCCGGACAGGGGGTGCTGAAAAACTGTTTTTT. The complete variable domain, with remaining parts taken from reference TRBV9 and TRBJ1-4, reads DSGVTQTPKHLITATGQRVTLRCSPRSGDLSVYWYQQSLDQGLQFLIQYYNGEERAKGNILERFSAQQFPDLHSELNLSSLELGDSALYFCASSLRTGGAEKLFFGSGTQLSVL.

This clone has just one count. The chain combines TRBV7-9 with TRBJ2-7, with 11 bases lining up with TRBD1. J lost 2 bases, V lost 3 bases, and 3 bases had no gene match. Germline values: CDR1 SEHNR, CDR2 FQNEAQ (reference sequence). The CDR3 is 15 residues long. The CDR3 sequence is CASSLGQGVPYEQYF. The CDR3 nucleotides are TGTGCCAGCAGCTTGGGACAGGGGGTCCCCTACGAGCAGTACTTC.

The genes are TRBV5-1 and TRBJ1-6, with no clear D. Trimming removed 3 bases at V and 7 bases at J, with 14 bases between. CDR1 is SGHRS and CDR2 is YFSETQ in the germline V gene. The CDR3 contains 15 residues. DNA of the CDR3: TGCGCCAGCAGCTCCTGGAGGGTTGGGAATTCACCCCTCCACTTT. It encodes CASSSWRVGNSPLHF.

Notes on this clone: Relative to the germline gene, one junction end is altered; a read error may explain this. V and J are TRBV7-9 and TRBJ1-1; perhaps TRBD1 as D (6 bases). This CDR3 is 16 amino acids long. Germline V CDR1 and CDR2: SEHNR, FQNEAQ (reference sequence). As DNA, the CDR3 is TGTTCCAGCAGCTTGGTCGGGGCCTTGGGGACAACTGAAGCTTTCTTT. Protein: CSSSLVGALGTTEAFF.

The rearrangement joins TRBV29-1 to TRBJ2-3; 7 bases line up with TRBD1. The germline V gene encodes CDR1 SQVTM and CDR2 ANQGSEA. This CDR3 comprises 15 residues. With V trimmed by 6 bases and J by 3 bases, 12 bases remained unmatched. The CDR3 reads CSVARDSWGTDTQYF. Written as DNA, the CDR3 is TGCAGCGTAGCCAGGGACAGTTGGGGGACAGATACGCAGTATTTT.

V gene TRBV19 combines with J gene TRBJ2-7; 9 bases align to TRBD1. This CDR3 is 16 amino acids long. V lost 6 bases to trimming and J lost 3 bases; unmatched junction nucleotides: 12. Germline assignment: CDR1 LNHDA and CDR2 SQIVND (reference sequence). The CDR3 DNA is TGTGCCAGTAGCTCTCCCCTGGGACAGGGTTACTACGAGCAGTACTTC. Its protein is CASSSPLGQGYYEQYF.

The chain couples TRBV6-1 to TRBJ2-7; a possible D gene is TRBD1 (6 bases). CDR3 length: 14 amino acids. The V end lost 0 bases, the J end lost 2 bases, and 8 bases lay between the germline ends. Germline CDR1 MNHNS, CDR2 SASEGT. The CDR3 spells CASSEAGAPYEQYF. The CDR3 DNA reads as TGTGCCAGCAGTGAAGCGGGGGCCCCCTACGAGCAGTACTTC.

This clone was detected only once. The genes are TRBV21-1 and TRBJ2-2; TRBD2 is the table's D call, not checked against the DNA. TRBV21-1 constitutes a pseudogene. This CDR3 region has 17 residues. Written as DNA, the CDR3 is TGTGCCAGCACCAAACTAGCGGGAGGGCCCTACACCGGGGAGCTGTTTTTT. Its translation is CASTKLAGGPYTGELFF.

The chain has TRBV28 and TRBJ1-5; 9 nucleotides align to TRBD1. Germline V gene data show CDR1 as MDHEN and CDR2 as SYDVKM. The length of the CDR3 is 14 residues. Trimming took 6 bases from V and 5 from J; bases not matched to a gene: 5. The CDR3 nucleotides are TGTGCCAGCAGCCCTGGACAGGGGCATCAGCCCCAGCATTTT. Translated: CASSPGQGHQPQHF.

This clone has just one count. The chain uses TRBV2 and TRBJ1-2; maybe TRBD1 (5 bases). This CDR3 comprises 14 residues. CDR1 and CDR2 (germline): SNHLY, FYNNEI. Trimming removed 4 bases at V and 11 bases at J, with 20 bases between. The CDR3 reads CASSAGTSFGGYTF. CDR3 DNA sequence: TGTGCCAGCAGTGCCGGGACCTCATTCGGGGGGTACACCTTC.

The genes are TRBV2 and TRBJ2-2; 8 bases are shared with TRBD2. CDR1 and CDR2 (germline): SNHLY, FYNNEI. The trim removed 6 bases at V and 6 bases at J, leaving 9 bases unmatched. CDR3 length: 15 amino acids. The DNA of the CDR3 is TGTGCCAGCAGAAATCCCGGGGGGGGGCCCGGGGAGCTGTTTTTT. It translates to CASRNPGGGPGELFF.

V and J are TRBV27 and TRBJ2-7; 10 nucleotides align to TRBD2. The CDR3 consists of 14 residues. Trimming took 8 bases from V and 0 from J; bases not matched to a gene: 4. The germline gives CDR1 MNHEY, CDR2 SMNVEV (reference sequence). The CDR3: CASRLAGSSYEQYF. CDR3 DNA sequence: TGTGCCAGCCGACTAGCGGGTAGCTCCTACGAGCAGTACTTC.

The J gene is TRBJ2-1, the V gene TRBV5-1; D is perhaps TRBD1 (5 bases). The CDR3 extends over 14 amino acids. CDR1 SGHRS and CDR2 YFSETQ come from the germline V gene. V gave up 2 bases and J gave up 9 bases, with 15 bases separating them. The CDR3 region is CASSLGVEGSEQFF. The CDR3 bases are TGCGCCAGCAGCTTAGGGGTAGAAGGTAGTGAGCAGTTCTTC. Complete variable domain (other parts from reference TRBV5-1 and TRBJ2-1): KAGVTQTPRYLIKTRGQQVTLSCSPISGHRSVSWYQQTPGQGLQFLFEYFSETQRNKGNFPGRFSGRQFSNSRSEMNVSTLELGDSALYLCASSLGVEGSEQFFGPGTRLTVL.

This chain uses TRBV6-1 with TRBJ1-2; TRBD1 agrees at 7 bases. CDR1 MNHNS and CDR2 SASEGT come from the germline V gene. V shed 5 bases, J shed 8 bases, and the junction held 8 bases outside the gene matches. This CDR3 region has 13 residues. CDR3 amino acids: CASSLDRVEGYTF. CDR3 DNA sequence: TGTGCCAGCAGTTTAGACAGGGTAGAAGGCTACACCTTC.

This clone was observed once. The chain uses TRBV4-2 and TRBJ2-5, with a weak D call TRBD1 (6 bases). The CDR3 has 14 amino acids. V lost 0 bases and J 2 bases, leaving 7 bases between the germline ends. Germline values: CDR1 LGHNA, CDR2 YNFKEQ. CDR3 residues: CASSQEDRQETQYF. CDR3 coding DNA: TGTGCCAGCAGCCAAGAAGACAGGCAAGAGACCCAGTACTTC.

This clone was counted once. The V gene is TRBV5-1, the J gene TRBJ1-1; 12 positions match TRBD1. The V gene end was trimmed by 3 bases and the J gene end by 7 bases; junction bases not matched to a gene: 7. The CDR3 is 15 amino acids. Germline assignment: CDR1 SGHRS and CDR2 YFSETQ. CDR3 bases: TGCGCCAGCAGCTCCCGGGACAGGGGGCAAGGTGAAGCTTTCTTT. Amino acid sequence: CASSSRDRGQGEAFF.

CDR3: CASSSPGTSGGITDTQYF. DNA for the CDR3: TGTGCCAGCAGCTCCCCCGGGACTAGCGGGGGGATCACAGATACGCAGTATTTT. The V gene is TRBV7-2, the J gene TRBJ2-3; 15 bases line up with TRBD2. Germline V gives CDR1 SGHTA, CDR2 FQGNSA. The CDR3 consists of 18 residues. The J segment lost 2 bases and the V segment lost 4 bases, leaving 7 bases of the junction unmatched.

The rearrangement links TRBV7-9 to TRBJ2-3; maybe TRBD2 (6 bases). This CDR3 spans 15 amino acids. Germline CDR1 is SEHNR and CDR2 is FQNEAQ (reference sequence). V lost 4 bases, J lost 1 base, and 12 bases lay in between. The CDR3 nucleotides read TGTGCCAGCAGCTCCCCGTGGGGGGGCACAGATACGCAGTATTTT. Protein: CASSSPWGGTDTQYF.

The chain is built from TRBV28 and TRBJ2-7; D is perhaps TRBD1 (6 bases). V was pared by 5 bases and J by 3 bases, with 23 bases between. Germline lookup yields CDR1 MDHEN and CDR2 SYDVKM. This CDR3 comprises 17 residues. The DNA for the CDR3 is TGTGCCAGCAGTCCCCCGAGGCCCGGGGCAGGGGACTACGAGCAGTACTTC. It specifies CASSPPRPGAGDYEQYF.

The chain uses TRBV19 and TRBJ1-1, with 8 bases fitting TRBD1. Germline CDR1 LNHDA, CDR2 SQIVND (reference sequence). J gave up 6 bases and V 3 bases, and 9 bases lay outside the gene matches. The CDR3 is 15 residues long. The CDR3 DNA is TGTGCCAGTAGTATTCGACCACAGGGGGTCGCTGAAGCTTTCTTT. Residues: CASSIRPQGVAEAFF.

This chain joins TRBV10-3 and TRBJ2-1; unclear D gene. The CDR3 loop spans 13 amino acids. From germline, CDR1 is ENHRY and CDR2 SYGVKD. The V end lost 3 bases, the J end lost 3 bases, and 6 bases lay between the germline ends. The CDR3 is CAISDRHYNEQFF. The CDR3 coding sequence is TGTGCCATCAGTGATAGACACTACAATGAGCAGTTCTTC.

The CDR3 DNA follows: TGTGCCAGCAGTTTTGCGGGAGGTTCCCACAATGAGCAGTTCTTC. This translates into CASSFAGGSHNEQFF. V and J are TRBV28 and TRBJ2-1; 8 bases match TRBD2. J was trimmed by 5 bases and V by 3 bases; bases with no gene match: 6. This CDR3 spans 15 amino acids. Germline V gene lookup returns CDR1 MDHEN and CDR2 SYDVKM.

Only one count was recorded for this clone. The V call is TRBV28, the J call TRBJ1-5; tentatively, D is TRBD1 (6 bases). The V end was cut by 11 bases, the J end by 2 bases, with 22 bases between. Germline CDR1 is MDHEN and CDR2 is SYDVKM. CDR3 length: 16 residues. CDR3 region: CACRPIQGTGNQPQHF. DNA for the CDR3: TGTGCCTGCCGTCCTATACAGGGAACGGGCAATCAGCCCCAGCATTTT. Using reference TRBV28 and TRBJ1-5 for the parts outside the CDR3, the full variable domain is DVKVTQSSRYLVKRTGEKVFLECVQDMDHENMFWYRQDPGLGLRLIYFSYDVKMKEKGDIPEGYSVSREKKERFSLILESASTNQTSMYLCACRPIQGTGNQPQHFGDGTRLSIL.

This clone turned up a few times. J is TRBJ2-1 and V is TRBV7-9, with D possibly being TRBD2 (7 bases). This CDR3 contains 17 residues. Germline lookup yields CDR1 SEHNR and CDR2 FQNEAQ (reference sequence). Trimming removed 4 bases at V and 0 bases at J, with 16 bases between. CDR3 protein: CASSSQQGGGSYNEQFF. The CDR3, as DNA: TGTGCCAGCAGCTCGCAGCAGGGAGGGGGCTCCTACAATGAGCAGTTCTTC.

The rearrangement joins TRBV6-5 to TRBJ2-2; D may be TRBD1 (8 bases). The germline gives CDR1 MNHEY, CDR2 SVGAGI. Between the trimmed V and J ends, which lost 2 bases and 9 bases, there was a span of 13 bases. The CDR3 totals 14 residues. CDR3 protein: CASSYEQGGRELFF. In nucleotides, the CDR3 is TGTGCCAGCAGTTACGAACAGGGGGGGAGGGAGCTGTTTTTT.

As for this clone: Other DNA sequences in the sample encode the same CDR3. The chain is built from TRBV27 and TRBJ2-2; 9 bases line up with TRBD2. From germline, CDR1 is MNHEY and CDR2 SMNVEV (reference sequence). V was pared by 8 bases and J by 3 bases, with 7 bases of the junction left unmatched. This CDR3 has 15 residues. The CDR3 DNA is TGTGCCAGCTCAACTAGCGGGCGTTACACCGGGGAGCTGTTTTTT. This encodes CASSTSGRYTGELFF.

This clone appeared a few times. V usage is TRBV5-1 and J usage is TRBJ1-5; D might be TRBD1 (5 bases). V shed 5 bases and J shed 2 bases, with 11 bases lying between them. Germline V gene data show CDR1 as SGHRS and CDR2 as YFSETQ. The CDR3 contains 14 residues. CDR3 sequence reads: CASSFEGGNQPQHF. The DNA of the CDR3 is TGCGCCAGCAGTTTCGAAGGGGGCAATCAGCCCCAGCATTTT.

The chain uses TRBV18 and TRBJ2-7; 8 bases are a match to TRBD1. V shed 3 bases and J 0 bases; nucleotides not matched to a gene: 4. The CDR3 totals 15 residues. Germline V gene sequence: CDR1 KGHSH, CDR2 LQKENI. The CDR3 loop is CASSPGQEASYEQYF. The CDR3 bases are TGTGCCAGCTCACCGGGACAGGAAGCCTCCTACGAGCAGTACTTC.